This TCR beta chain was observed in a study of shared clonotypes between healthy human individuals. Repertoires were generated with immunoSEQ multiplex PCR, while TCRdb's copy carries only in-frame clones and drops some. The sample has 1 million to 1.2 million clones; around three quarters are singletons. General study findings and limits: Generally, naive subsets came out with larger estimated richness than memory subsets. Blood alone was sampled, and tissue repertoires likely differ.

In the case of this clone: Antigen unknown.

Germline values: CDR1 MDHEN, CDR2 SYDVKM. This CDR3 is built from 12 residues. V was cut by 6 bases and J by 6 bases, with 11 bases left in between. Material: memory CD4+ T cells from PBMCs. As to subset: CD45RA-negative fraction. V gene TRBV28 combines with J gene TRBJ2-5; tentatively, D is TRBD2 (6 bases). The TCR originated in a man aged 18 to 29 in good health. Some clones in this sample may be carry-over from other donors' samples. The DNA of the CDR3 is TGTGCCAGCAGGCGGGACTCACAGACCCAGTACTTC. This codes for CASRRDSQTQYF.